This T cell receptor beta chain appears in the sequencing data of a study of Graves' ophthalmopathy and Graves' hyperthyroidism. In the study overall: A follow-up of 18 months without ophthalmopathy meant that hyperthyroidism was stable.

This CDR3 contains 14 residues. Germline lookup yields CDR1 WSHSY and CDR2 SAAADI. RNA transcripts were the source from which TCR beta CDR3 regions were amplified. HTBI-primed first-round RT-PCR preceded second-round multiplex PCR. TCRdb redid the calling of the multiplex PCR reads with MiXCR, one entry per CDR3 protein. The table records 450,000 to 600,000 distinct CDR3 sequences, 39% of them present only once. Excluded: other autoimmune disease, uncontrolled infection, pregnancy or lactation. This clonotype has a handful of counts. The sequence was obtained from an adult man with Graves' hyperthyroidism. Sequenced material: peripheral blood or thyroid tissue (not recorded which). The rearrangement joins TRBV10-2 to TRBJ2-5; 8 bases are shared with TRBD2. The J call is doubtful: the DNA matches TRBJ2-3 better. CDR3 region: CASSETGGADTQYF. The DNA for the CDR3 is TGCGCCAGCAGTGAAACGGGAGGGGCAGATACGCAGTATTTT.